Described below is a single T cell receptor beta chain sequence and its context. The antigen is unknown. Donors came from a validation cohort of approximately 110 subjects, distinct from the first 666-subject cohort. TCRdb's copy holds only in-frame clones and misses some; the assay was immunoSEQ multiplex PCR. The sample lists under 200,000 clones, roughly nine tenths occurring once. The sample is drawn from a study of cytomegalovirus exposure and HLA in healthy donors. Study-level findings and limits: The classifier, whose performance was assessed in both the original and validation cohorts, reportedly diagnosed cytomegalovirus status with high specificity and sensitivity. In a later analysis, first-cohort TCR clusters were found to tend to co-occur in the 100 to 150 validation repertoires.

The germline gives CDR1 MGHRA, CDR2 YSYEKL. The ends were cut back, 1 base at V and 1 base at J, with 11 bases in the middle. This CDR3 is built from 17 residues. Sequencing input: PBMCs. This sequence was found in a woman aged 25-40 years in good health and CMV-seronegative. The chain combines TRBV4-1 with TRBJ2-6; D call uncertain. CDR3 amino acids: CASSQVVTVSGANVLTF. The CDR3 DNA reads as TGCGCCAGCAGCCAAGTTGTCACTGTATCTGGGGCCAACGTCCTGACTTTC.